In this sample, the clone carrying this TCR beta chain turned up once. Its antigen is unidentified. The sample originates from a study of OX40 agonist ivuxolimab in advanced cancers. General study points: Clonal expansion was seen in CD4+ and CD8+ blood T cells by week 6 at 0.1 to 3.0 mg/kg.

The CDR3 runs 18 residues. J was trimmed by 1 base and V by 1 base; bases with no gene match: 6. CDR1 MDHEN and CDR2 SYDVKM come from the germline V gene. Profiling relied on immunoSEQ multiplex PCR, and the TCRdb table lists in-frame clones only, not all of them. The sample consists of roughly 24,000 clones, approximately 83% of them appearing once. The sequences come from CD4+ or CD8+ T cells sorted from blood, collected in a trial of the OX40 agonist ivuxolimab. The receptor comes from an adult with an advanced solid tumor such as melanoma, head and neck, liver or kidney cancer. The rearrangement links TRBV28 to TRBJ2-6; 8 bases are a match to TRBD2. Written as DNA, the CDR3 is TGTGCCAGCAGTTTATTGCGGGGGGAACTGTCTGGGGCCAACGTCCTGACTTTC. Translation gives CASSLLRGELSGANVLTF.